The 28 T cell receptor beta chains listed next were all sequenced from one sample in a study of T cell responses to AZD1222 COVID-19 vaccine. Data came from immunoSEQ multiplex PCR; TCRdb stores just in-frame clones and leaves some out. The profile shows around 170,000 clones, under 95% of them singletons. Sample: peripheral blood, taken on day 0 of AZD1222 vaccination. These receptors originate from an adult in good health.

The chain combines TRBV5-1 with TRBJ2-3; D is perhaps TRBD1 (6 bases). V lost 4 bases, J lost 1 base, and 13 bases lay in between. This CDR3 is 15 amino acids long. Germline CDR1 and CDR2: SGHRS and YFSETQ. This CDR3 reads CASSEQGLGTDTQYF. The CDR3 DNA follows: TGCGCCAGCAGCGAACAGGGTCTTGGCACAGATACGCAGTATTTT. The variable domain in full, completed from reference TRBV5-1 and TRBJ2-3, reads KAGVTQTPRYLIKTRGQQVTLSCSPISGHRSVSWYQQTPGQGLQFLFEYFSETQRNKGNFPGRFSGRQFSNSRSEMNVSTLELGDSALYLCASSEQGLGTDTQYFGPGTRLTVL.

J is TRBJ2-1 and V is TRBV4-1, with 8 bases lining up with TRBD2. This CDR3 has 19 amino acids. The germline CDR1 and CDR2 sequences are MGHRA and YSYEKL. J gave up 9 bases and V 3 bases, and 22 bases lay outside the gene matches. The CDR3 DNA reads TGCGCCAGCAGCCACCCTCCGAGGATGAGCGGGGGCCCACGGGGTGAGCAGTTCTTC. It codes for CASSHPPRMSGGPRGEQFF.

This clone was recorded once. The gene calls are TRBV3-1 (or the pseudogene TRBV3-2) and TRBJ1-2; D is possibly TRBD1 (5 bases). Germline loops: CDR1 LGHDT, CDR2 YNNKEL (reference sequence). V was pared by 0 bases and J by 4 bases, with 15 bases between. This CDR3 is built from 16 residues. CDR3 protein: CASSQEGGGRSYGYTF. The CDR3 nucleotides read TGTGCCAGCAGCCAAGAAGGCGGGGGACGGTCCTATGGCTACACCTTC.

This chain links TRBV12-5 with TRBJ1-2; D perhaps matches TRBD1 (6 bases). Germline values: CDR1 LGHNT, CDR2 FRNRAP. With 4 bases removed from V and 8 bases from J, the gap between germline ends came to 8 bases. The CDR3 spans 11 residues. The CDR3 region is CASGWGGGYTF. Here the CDR3 DNA reads TGTGCTAGTGGTTGGGGGGGCGGCTACACCTTC.

CDR3: CASSFTNYEQYF. The CDR3 nucleotides read TGTGCCAGCAGCTTTACTAACTACGAGCAGTACTTC. The gene calls are TRBV7-9 and TRBJ2-7; D uncertain. From germline, CDR1 is SEHNR and CDR2 FQNEAQ (reference sequence). The CDR3 has 12 amino acids. Trimming removed 3 bases from V and 3 bases from J, with 6 bases in between.

The genes are TRBV27 and TRBJ1-5; 8 positions match TRBD1. V dropped 6 bases and J dropped 6; count of bases not matched to a gene: 10. The CDR3 has 15 amino acids. Germline V gives CDR1 MNHEY, CDR2 SMNVEV (reference sequence). CDR3 coding DNA: TGTGCCAGCAGCTCCAATCCAGGGGGCGGTCAGCCCCAGCATTTT. Translating it yields CASSSNPGGGQPQHF.

The V and J genes are TRBV27 and TRBJ1-5; D is uncertain. In germline, CDR1 is MNHEY, CDR2 SMNVEV (reference sequence). Deletions cut 6 bases from V and 5 bases from J, with 17 bases between. The CDR3 has 15 residues. The CDR3 DNA reads as TGTGCCAGCAGCCCTGGTCCGGGGTCCCATCAGCCCCAGCATTTT. It is translated as CASSPGPGSHQPQHF.

The CDR3 spells CAIQGTSGGDQETQYF. The DNA for the CDR3 is TGTGCCATCCAGGGGACTAGCGGGGGGGATCAAGAGACCCAGTACTTC. The V and J genes are TRBV10-3 and TRBJ2-5; TRBD2 matches at 16 bases. The ends lost 8 bases at V and 2 bases at J; junction bases unmatched: 5. CDR1 is ENHRY, CDR2 SYGVKD, per germline. There are 16 residues in the CDR3.

CDR3 coding DNA: TGTGCCAGCAGTGCGACAGAGGGGGTTAGGTGGGACATTCAGTACTTC. This sequence encodes CASSATEGVRWDIQYF. This rearrangement joins TRBV6-2 or TRBV6-3 to TRBJ2-4; D is perhaps TRBD1 (6 bases). The V gene's germline CDR1 is MNHEY and CDR2 SVGEGT. This CDR3 has 16 residues. V was trimmed by 5 bases and J by 8 bases, leaving 22 bases between them.

The rearrangement uses TRBV5-1 and TRBJ1-2, with D perhaps TRBD1 (5 bases). Between the trimmed V and J ends, which lost 4 bases and 2 bases, there was a span of 15 bases. Looked up from germline, CDR1 is SGHRS and CDR2 is YFSETQ. The CDR3 loop spans 15 amino acids. CDR3 protein: CASSAGTRDNYGYTF. The CDR3 region has the DNA TGCGCCAGCAGCGCCGGAACCAGGGACAACTATGGCTACACCTTC.

This clone was observed a few times. The chain uses TRBV29-1 and TRBJ2-1; D might be TRBD2 (6 bases). The CDR3 runs 11 residues. Deletions cut 2 bases from V and 9 bases from J, with 8 bases between. The V gene's germline CDR1 is SQVTM and CDR2 ANQGSEA. This CDR3 is CSVEFGGEQFF. The CDR3 region has the DNA TGCAGCGTTGAATTCGGGGGTGAGCAGTTCTTC.

This clone has just one count. The V gene is TRBV12-3 or TRBV12-4, the J gene TRBJ1-2; weak D call: TRBD1 (5 bases). Trimming pared 6 bases from V and 6 bases from J, leaving 14 bases between. The CDR3 runs to 13 residues. The CDR3 sequence is CASSRLGGNGYTF. The CDR3 DNA follows: TGTGCCAGCAGCCGACTGGGGGGTAATGGCTACACCTTC.

This sequence joins TRBV12-3 or TRBV12-4 and TRBJ1-2, with D unresolved. V was cut by 6 bases and J by 1 base, with 3 bases left in between. The CDR3 spans 11 residues. The CDR3 region is CASSYNYGYTF. In nucleotides, the CDR3 is TGTGCCAGCAGCTATAACTATGGCTACACCTTC.

V usage is TRBV5-6 and J usage is TRBJ1-5, with D tentatively TRBD1 (5 bases). Germline CDR1 reads SGHDT; CDR2 reads YYEEEE. The CDR3 length is 13 residues. Trimming cost V 2 bases and J 5 bases, with 8 bases left between them. The CDR3 is CASSFLGDQPQHF. The DNA for the CDR3 is TGTGCCAGCAGCTTCTTAGGGGATCAGCCCCAGCATTTT.

The chain links TRBV5-1 to TRBJ1-3; a possible D gene is TRBD1 (5 bases). V shed 2 bases and J shed 0 bases, with 6 bases lying between them. Germline V gene lookup returns CDR1 SGHRS and CDR2 YFSETQ. The CDR3 loop spans 14 amino acids. The CDR3 loop reads CASSFDSSGNTIYF. In DNA, the CDR3 is TGCGCCAGCAGCTTCGACAGCTCTGGAAACACCATATATTTT.

The count of this clone is one. V gene TRBV27 combines with J gene TRBJ1-5; maybe TRBD1 (5 bases). CDR3 length: 14 amino acids. Trimming cost V 6 bases and J 4 bases, with 13 bases left between them. Germline CDR1 and CDR2: MNHEY and SMNVEV (reference sequence). CDR3 region: CASRDGGSNQPQHF. CDR3 in DNA: TGTGCCAGCAGGGACGGGGGTTCGAATCAGCCCCAGCATTTT.

V gene TRBV11-3 combines with J gene TRBJ1-1; no reliable D call. With 0 bases removed from V and 4 bases from J, the gap between germline ends came to 6 bases. Looked up from germline, CDR1 is SGHNT and CDR2 is YENEEA. The CDR3 sequence is 13 residues long. CDR3 nucleotides: TGTGCCAGCAGCTTAGAGGCAGGCACTGAAGCTTTCTTT. It is translated as CASSLEAGTEAFF.

The chain employs TRBV29-1 and TRBJ2-3; 7 bases are shared with TRBD2. V dropped 5 bases and J dropped 6; count of bases not matched to a gene: 2. The germline CDR1 and CDR2 sequences are SQVTM and ANQGSEA. The CDR3 sequence is 11 residues long. The chain's CDR3 is CSVSGGDTQYF. The CDR3 DNA follows: TGCAGCGTTTCGGGGGGTGATACGCAGTATTTT.

The chain carries TRBV19 and TRBJ2-7; perhaps TRBD2 as D (7 bases). The length of the CDR3 is 14 residues. The germline V and J ends were trimmed by 6 bases and 3 bases, with 15 bases remaining between them. The germline gives CDR1 LNHDA, CDR2 SQIVND (reference sequence). The CDR3 is CASRQGGGNYEQYF. CDR3 DNA: TGTGCCAGTAGGCAAGGGGGGGGGAACTACGAGCAGTACTTC.

About this clone itself: Other DNA variants within this sample encode the same CDR3. This chain joins TRBV29-1 and TRBJ1-5, with D possibly TRBD1 on 6 matching bases. The CDR3 extends over 13 amino acids. V lost 4 bases, J lost 1 base, and 8 bases lay in between. Germline V gene sequence: CDR1 SQVTM, CDR2 ANQGSEA. This chain's CDR3 is CSVGGGSNQPQHF. The CDR3 coding sequence is TGCAGCGTTGGAGGGGGGAGCAATCAGCCCCAGCATTTT.

The chain joins TRBV2 to TRBJ2-1, with unresolved D. Germline V gene sequence: CDR1 SNHLY, CDR2 FYNNEI. The length of the CDR3 is 16 residues. Trimming pared 5 bases from V and 0 bases from J, leaving 14 bases between. The CDR3 sequence is CASSTTSGNSYNEQFF. The CDR3 DNA is TGTGCCAGCAGTACAACCTCAGGAAACTCCTACAATGAGCAGTTCTTC.

This chain links TRBV7-3 with TRBJ1-2; 9 positions match TRBD1. V shed 5 bases and J 6 bases; nucleotides not matched to a gene: 10. This CDR3 is built from 15 residues. Germline V gene sequence: CDR1 SGHTA, CDR2 FQGTGA. This chain's CDR3 is CASSPGGTGLHGYTF. CDR3 in DNA: TGTGCCAGCAGCCCTGGCGGGACAGGGCTACATGGCTACACCTTC.

This chain connects TRBV27 to TRBJ1-3; D gene unclear. Deletions cut 3 bases from V and 0 bases from J, with 21 bases between. CDR3 length: 19 residues. Per the germline V gene, CDR1 is MNHEY and CDR2 is SMNVEV (reference sequence). This CDR3 reads CASSFVPPSERLSGNTIYF. The CDR3 DNA reads as TGTGCCAGCAGTTTCGTCCCCCCCTCGGAAAGGCTCTCTGGAAACACCATATATTTT.

The gene calls are TRBV7-8 and TRBJ2-5; TRBD2 matches at 9 bases. Germline CDR1 is SGHVS and CDR2 is FQNEAQ. The CDR3 extends over 20 amino acids. With 5 bases clipped from V and 2 bases from J, the junction kept 21 bases outside the gene matches. CDR3 sequence reads: CASSPPRWTRGGANQETQYF. CDR3 in DNA: TGTGCCAGCAGCCCCCCCCGCTGGACTCGCGGGGGGGCCAATCAAGAGACCCAGTACTTC. The variable domain in full, completed from reference TRBV7-8 and TRBJ2-5, reads GAGVSQSPRYKVAKRGQDVALRCDPISGHVSLFWYQQALGQGPEFLTYFQNEAQLDKSGLPSDRFFAERPEGSVSTLKIQRTQQEDSAVYLCASSPPRWTRGGANQETQYFGPGTRLLVL.

The CDR3 DNA reads as TGTGCCAGTAGACGGGACAGGGGGTGGGGCAAAAACATTCAGTACTTC. Translation: CASRRDRGWGKNIQYF. The chain recombines TRBV19 with TRBJ2-4; 11 bases match TRBD1. CDR3 size: 16 residues. Germline assignment: CDR1 LNHDA and CDR2 SQIVND (reference sequence). V trimming: 6 bases; J trimming: 3 bases; junction bases outside the gene matches: 7.

This clone showed up just a few times. This chain joins TRBV4-1 and TRBJ2-7; 7 bases match TRBD2. This CDR3 has 17 amino acids. After removal of 4 bases from V and 3 bases from J, the junction contained 15 bases not matched to a gene. In germline, CDR1 is MGHRA, CDR2 YSYEKL. In DNA, the CDR3 is TGCGCCAGCAGCCCGAGGGTGGGGGGGTCCTTATTCTACGAGCAGTACTTC. This encodes CASSPRVGGSLFYEQYF.

The chain recombines TRBV11-2 with TRBJ1-1, with D possibly being TRBD1 (5 bases). Deletions cut 6 bases from V and 0 bases from J, with 8 bases between. CDR3 size: 13 residues. Germline assignment: CDR1 SGHAT and CDR2 FQNNGV. The CDR3 is CASSAGLNTEAFF. CDR3 nucleotide sequence: TGTGCCAGCAGTGCGGGGCTGAACACTGAAGCTTTCTTT.

The sample holds one count of this clone. Its ends do not fully match the called genes, so a read error is possible. The J gene is TRBJ2-4, the V gene TRBV7-3, with 7 bases matching TRBD2. The CDR3 sequence is 17 residues long. Looked up from germline, CDR1 is SGHTA and CDR2 is FQGTGA. This CDR3 reads CASSLSGGSGAKNIQYF. CDR3 nucleotide sequence: TGTGCCAGCAGTTTAAGTGGCGGGAGTGGAGCCAAAAACATTCAGTACTTC.